What follows are 32 T cell receptor beta chains derived from one specimen sequenced in a study of yellow fever vaccine responses in identical twins. MiXCR was run by TCRdb on the RT-PCR reads, yielding one entry per CDR3 protein. The profile shows fewer than 5,000 distinct CDR3 sequences, nearly 90% of them singletons. Sequenced here: T cells from blood (PBMCs), unsorted or a sorted subset (not recorded which), sampled before or after yellow fever vaccination (not recorded which). The receptors originated from a woman aged 18-29 years who received the yellow fever vaccine.

This clonotype showed up just a few times. J is TRBJ2-3 and V is TRBV18, with D unresolved. The CDR3 consists of 11 residues. V was clipped by 5 bases and J by 2 bases, with 2 bases between them. The germline gives CDR1 KGHSH, CDR2 LQKENI. CDR3 residues: CASSYTDTQYF. The CDR3 region has the DNA TGTGCCAGCTCATACACAGATACGCAGTATTTT.

The chain couples TRBV7-3 to TRBJ2-1, with D tentatively TRBD1 or TRBD2 (5 bases each). Germline lookup yields CDR1 SGHTA and CDR2 FQGTGA. The CDR3 sequence is 13 residues long. Trimming pared 2 bases from V and 9 bases from J, leaving 11 bases between. This chain's CDR3 is CASSLFRDAEQFF. The CDR3 DNA follows: TGTGCCAGCAGCTTATTTCGGGACGCTGAGCAGTTCTTC.

This clonotype was seen a single time. This chain joins TRBV5-4 and TRBJ2-1; D is uncertain. Deletions cut 3 bases from V and 2 bases from J, with 0 bases between. The germline V gene has CDR1 SGHNT and CDR2 YYREEE (reference sequence). The CDR3 extends over 11 amino acids. The CDR3 coding sequence is TGTGCCAGCAGCTCCTACAATGAGCAGTTCTTC. Its translation is CASSSYNEQFF.

The CDR3 DNA is TGTGCCAGCAGCCAAGACGGGAGGGTTTACGAGCAGTACTTC. Protein product: CASSQDGRVYEQYF. The chain uses TRBV3-1 and TRBJ2-7; TRBD2 agrees at 8 bases. J was trimmed by 4 bases and V by 0 bases; bases with no gene match: 2. The V gene's germline CDR1 is LGHDT and CDR2 YNNKEL (reference sequence). The length of the CDR3 is 14 residues.

V and J are TRBV10-3 and TRBJ2-1; 10 nucleotides agree with TRBD2. V gave up 7 bases and J gave up 0 bases; unmatched junction bases: 6. The CDR3 runs to 16 residues. Germline CDR1 is ENHRY and CDR2 is SYGVKD. CDR3 amino acids: CAIIRTSGSSYNEQFF. CDR3 nucleotides: TGTGCCATCATTCGGACTAGCGGTAGCTCCTACAATGAGCAGTTCTTC.

This clonotype was recorded once. The V and J genes are TRBV11-1 and TRBJ2-5; 7 bases are a match to TRBD1. This CDR3 region has 14 residues. Germline assignment: CDR1 SGHAT and CDR2 FQDESV (reference sequence). Germline trimming cut 6 bases from V and 0 bases from J; bases unmatched to any gene: 4. Here the CDR3 reads CASSYDRDQETQYF. The CDR3 region has the DNA TGTGCCAGCAGTTACGACAGGGACCAAGAGACCCAGTACTTC.

The chain carries TRBV12-3 or TRBV12-4 and TRBJ2-5; 7 nucleotides align to TRBD1. The CDR3 totals 13 residues. V lost 5 bases to trimming and J lost 1 base; unmatched junction nucleotides: 1. CDR3 DNA sequence: TGTGCCAGCAGTCGGACAGGCCAAGAGACCCAGTACTTC. It yields the protein CASSRTGQETQYF.

V is TRBV7-9 and J is TRBJ1-1, with unresolved D. CDR1 and CDR2 (germline): SEHNR, FQNEAQ (reference sequence). V was pared by 2 bases and J by 11 bases, with 12 bases between. The CDR3 totals 12 residues. CDR3 in DNA: TGTGCCAGCAGCTTAACGGGAGACGGGGCTTTCTTT. Translated, it gives CASSLTGDGAFF.

The chain is built from TRBV9 and TRBJ1-3, with a weak D call TRBD1 (5 bases). The V gene's germline CDR1 is SGDLS and CDR2 YYNGEE. The CDR3 spans 13 residues. V lost 4 bases, J lost 4 bases, and 9 bases lay in between. CDR3 in amino acids: CASSPKGGNTIYF. The CDR3 nucleotides are TGTGCCAGCAGCCCTAAGGGGGGAAACACCATATATTTT. The full variable domain, rest sourced from reference TRBV9 and TRBJ1-3, is DSGVTQTPKHLITATGQRVTLRCSPRSGDLSVYWYQQSLDQGLQFLIQYYNGEERAKGNILERFSAQQFPDLHSELNLSSLELGDSALYFCASSPKGGNTIYFGEGSWLTVV.

This chain joins TRBV29-1 and TRBJ2-3; no definite D call. The CDR3 consists of 14 residues. V gave up 6 bases and J gave up 15 bases, with 28 bases separating them. Germline assignment: CDR1 SQVTM and CDR2 ANQGSEA. CDR3 coding DNA: TGCAGCGTCGCAACCTCCCAAGACACACAGTCGGCTTATTTT. Protein sequence: CSVATSQDTQSAYF.

In its sample, this clonotype was seen once. The chain links TRBV20-1 to TRBJ1-2; possibly TRBD1 for D (5 bases). Germline V gene data show CDR1 as DFQATT and CDR2 as SNEGSKA (reference sequence). The CDR3 is made up of 13 amino acids. V gave up 3 bases and J gave up 1 base, with 9 bases separating them. The CDR3 sequence is CSARWGYNYGYTF. CDR3 sequence (DNA): TGCAGTGCTAGGTGGGGGTATAACTATGGCTACACCTTC.

This clonotype was seen only once. CDR3: CASSLSLFGPYEQYF. The CDR3 DNA is TGTGCCAGCAGCTTATCACTTTTCGGCCCCTACGAGCAGTACTTC. The chain is built from TRBV11-2 and TRBJ2-7, with no clear D. With 2 bases removed from V and 2 bases from J, the gap between germline ends came to 13 bases. CDR1 SGHAT and CDR2 FQNNGV come from the germline V gene. This CDR3 has 15 amino acids.

This rearrangement joins TRBV4-1 to TRBJ2-1; 8 bases map to TRBD2. Germline lookup yields CDR1 MGHRA and CDR2 YSYEKL. The trim removed 5 bases at V and 0 bases at J, leaving 9 bases unmatched. The CDR3 is 17 residues long. CDR3 in amino acids: CASSTEDSGVSYNEQFF. CDR3 DNA: TGCGCCAGCAGCACGGAGGATAGCGGGGTCTCCTACAATGAGCAGTTCTTC.

This clonotype has a single count. The V and J genes are TRBV2 and TRBJ2-3, with no clear D. CDR3 length: 12 residues. CDR1 SNHLY and CDR2 FYNNEI come from the germline V gene. Trimming cost V 4 bases and J 2 bases, with 4 bases left between them. The CDR3 DNA reads as TGTGCCAGCAGTGCCGACACAGATACGCAGTATTTT. Amino acid sequence: CASSADTDTQYF. Using reference TRBV2 and TRBJ2-3 for the parts outside the CDR3, the full variable domain is EPEVTQTPSHQVTQMGQEVILRCVPISNHLYFYWYRQILGQKVEFLVSFYNNEISEKSEIFDDQFSVERPDGSNFTLKIRSTKLEDSAMYFCASSADTDTQYFGPGTRLTVL.

The chain combines TRBV29-1 with TRBJ2-7; D is unclear. In germline, CDR1 is SQVTM, CDR2 ANQGSEA. The germline V and J ends were trimmed by 7 bases and 2 bases, with 6 bases remaining between them. The CDR3 totals 10 residues. The CDR3 loop is CSGIAYEQYF. As DNA, the CDR3 is TGCAGCGGGATTGCCTACGAGCAGTACTTC.

The chain couples TRBV5-5 to TRBJ2-5, with TRBD2 matching 7 bases. Germline V lookup: CDR1 SGHKS, CDR2 YYEKEE (reference sequence). Losses at the gene ends were 3 bases for V and 5 bases for J; bases not matched to a gene: 10. The CDR3 is 15 amino acids. CDR3 sequence: CASSYSTSWGETQYF. The CDR3 DNA follows: TGTGCCAGCAGCTACTCGACTAGCTGGGGGGAGACCCAGTACTTC.

V is TRBV11-1 and J is TRBJ1-5; 8 bases are a match to TRBD1. CDR3 length: 15 residues. Germline values: CDR1 SGHAT, CDR2 FQDESV (reference sequence). With V trimmed by 3 bases and J by 0 bases, 1 base remained unmatched. CDR3 DNA: TGTGCCAGCAGCTTCCAGGGGGCTAGCAATCAGCCCCAGCATTTT. Protein: CASSFQGASNQPQHF.

The CDR3 loop reads CSVRLAAGDTQYF. The DNA for the CDR3 is TGCAGTGTAAGATTGGCAGCGGGAGATACGCAGTATTTT. V gene TRBV20-1 combines with J gene TRBJ2-3, with TRBD2 as a possible D gene (6 bases). Germline lookup yields CDR1 DFQATT and CDR2 SNEGSKA (reference sequence). V was clipped by 7 bases and J by 5 bases, with 16 bases between them. This CDR3 is built from 13 residues.

V gene TRBV4-1 combines with J gene TRBJ1-2; tentatively, D is TRBD1 (5 bases). CDR1 MGHRA and CDR2 YSYEKL come from the germline V gene. V was cut by 8 bases and J by 8 bases, with 18 bases left in between. The CDR3 has 13 residues. CDR3 DNA: TGCGCCAGCGGAGCCAAGATAGGGGCGGGCTACACCTTC. Amino acids: CASGAKIGAGYTF.

This sequence joins TRBV5-1 and TRBJ2-1; 7 bases are a match to TRBD2. Germline assignment: CDR1 SGHRS and CDR2 YFSETQ. The CDR3 has 12 amino acids. Trimming took 4 bases from V and 6 from J; bases not matched to a gene: 1. In DNA, the CDR3 is TGCGCCAGCAGCCCTAGCGGCAATGAGCAGTTCTTC. Translated: CASSPSGNEQFF.

The chain has TRBV5-1 and TRBJ2-2; D is uncertain. CDR1 is SGHRS and CDR2 is YFSETQ in the germline V gene. Trimming took 4 bases from V and 5 from J, leaving 12 bases between them. The CDR3 loop spans 14 amino acids. The CDR3 DNA follows: TGCGCCAGCAGCCCCATTGACGGGACCGGGGAGCTGTTTTTT. Amino acid sequence: CASSPIDGTGELFF.

This chain connects TRBV6-2 or TRBV6-3 to TRBJ1-2; D is uncertain. V was clipped by 4 bases and J by 6 bases, with 15 bases between them. The CDR3 extends over 14 amino acids. Germline CDR1 and CDR2: MNHEY and SVGEGT. The CDR3 is CASSSYEGEDGYTF. CDR3 in DNA: TGTGCCAGCAGTTCCTATGAAGGTGAGGATGGCTACACCTTC.

V and J are TRBV29-1 and TRBJ2-1; 12 bases fit TRBD2. CDR3 length equals 16 residues. Per the germline V gene, CDR1 is SQVTM and CDR2 is ANQGSEA. V was pared by 1 base and J by 3 bases, with 4 bases of the junction left unmatched. The CDR3 nucleotides are TGCAGCGTTGAAGGACTAGCGGGAGATCGCTACAATGAGCAGTTCTTC. Encoded protein: CSVEGLAGDRYNEQFF.

The chain uses TRBV29-1 and TRBJ2-4; the D is unclear. Per germline, CDR1 SQVTM and CDR2 ANQGSEA. The V and J ends lost 7 bases and 0 bases respectively, with 16 bases between them. This CDR3 is 15 amino acids long. The CDR3 loop is CSALDIPLAKNIQYF. As DNA, the CDR3 is TGCAGCGCCTTAGACATTCCACTAGCCAAAAACATTCAGTACTTC.

The chain employs TRBV10-1 and TRBJ1-1; TRBD1 might be the D (5 bases). V dropped 2 bases and J dropped 6 bases, with 16 bases sitting between them. Germline values: CDR1 WNHNN, CDR2 SYGVQD (reference sequence). This CDR3 region has 15 residues. This chain's CDR3 is CASSEGGGFGAEAFF. For the CDR3, the DNA is TGCGCCAGCAGTGAGGGGGGAGGGTTCGGCGCTGAAGCTTTCTTT.

The CDR3 reads CSARGSLNQPQHF. The CDR3 DNA is TGCAGTGCTCGGGGATCCCTTAATCAGCCCCAGCATTTT. This chain connects TRBV20-1 to TRBJ1-5; D is ambiguous. V lost 5 bases, J lost 4 bases, and 12 bases lay in between. Germline V gene sequence: CDR1 DFQATT, CDR2 SNEGSKA (reference sequence). The CDR3 length is 13 residues.

The rearrangement links TRBV4-3 to TRBJ2-1; TRBD2 matches at 10 bases. J was trimmed by 9 bases and V by 4 bases; bases with no gene match: 12. The CDR3 length is 16 residues. Germline values: CDR1 LGHNA, CDR2 YSLEER. The CDR3 region is CASSPRTSGPLGEQFF. The CDR3 bases are TGCGCCAGCAGCCCTCGGACTAGCGGCCCTCTTGGTGAGCAGTTCTTC.

The genes are TRBV4-3 and TRBJ2-7; 10 nucleotides match TRBD2. This CDR3 has 17 residues. The germline gives CDR1 LGHNA, CDR2 YSLEER. The V and J ends lost 4 bases and 1 base, in that order; junction bases with no gene match: 10. This chain's CDR3 is CASSRTLAGALSYEQYF. The CDR3 nucleotides are TGCGCCAGCAGCCGTACCCTAGCGGGAGCCCTATCCTACGAGCAGTACTTC.

The rearrangement uses TRBV28 and TRBJ2-7; no firm D call. Germline V CDR1 and CDR2: MDHEN, SYDVKM. V was clipped by 6 bases and J by 5 bases, with 8 bases between them. CDR3 size: 11 residues. The CDR3: CASSRLDEQYF. DNA for the CDR3: TGTGCCAGCAGCCGCCTTGACGAGCAGTACTTC.

The chain couples TRBV11-2 to TRBJ1-2; the match to TRBD1 covers 8 bases. CDR3 length: 14 amino acids. V lost 3 bases to trimming and J lost 7 bases; unmatched junction nucleotides: 7. CDR1 SGHAT and CDR2 FQNNGV come from the germline V gene. This CDR3 is CASSLTGTGGGYTF. The CDR3 nucleotides read TGTGCCAGCAGCTTGACAGGGACAGGAGGTGGCTACACCTTC.

The rearrangement links TRBV18 to TRBJ2-5; 8 nucleotides line up with TRBD2. After removal of 1 base from V and 2 bases from J, the junction contained 6 bases not matched to a gene. Germline values: CDR1 KGHSH, CDR2 LQKENI. This CDR3 is built from 16 residues. The CDR3 DNA reads TGTGCCAGCTCACCACAGCCAGCGGGAGTGCAAGAGACCCAGTACTTC. Translating it yields CASSPQPAGVQETQYF. Full variable domain (remainder filled in from reference TRBV18 and TRBJ2-5): NAGVMQNPRHLVRRRGQEARLRCSPMKGHSHVYWYRQLPEEGLKFMVYLQKENIIDESGMPKERFSAEFPKEGPSILRIQQVVRGDSAAYFCASSPQPAGVQETQYFGPGTRLLVL.

V and J are TRBV6-2 or TRBV6-3 and TRBJ2-1, with TRBD2 matching over 11 bases. From germline, CDR1 is MNHEY and CDR2 SVGEGT. V shed 7 bases and J 6 bases; nucleotides not matched to a gene: 8. This CDR3 is built from 15 residues. The DNA of the CDR3 is TGTGCCAGCATTATTAGCGGGGGGGCGTTCAATGAGCAGTTCTTC. Its protein is CASIISGGAFNEQFF.